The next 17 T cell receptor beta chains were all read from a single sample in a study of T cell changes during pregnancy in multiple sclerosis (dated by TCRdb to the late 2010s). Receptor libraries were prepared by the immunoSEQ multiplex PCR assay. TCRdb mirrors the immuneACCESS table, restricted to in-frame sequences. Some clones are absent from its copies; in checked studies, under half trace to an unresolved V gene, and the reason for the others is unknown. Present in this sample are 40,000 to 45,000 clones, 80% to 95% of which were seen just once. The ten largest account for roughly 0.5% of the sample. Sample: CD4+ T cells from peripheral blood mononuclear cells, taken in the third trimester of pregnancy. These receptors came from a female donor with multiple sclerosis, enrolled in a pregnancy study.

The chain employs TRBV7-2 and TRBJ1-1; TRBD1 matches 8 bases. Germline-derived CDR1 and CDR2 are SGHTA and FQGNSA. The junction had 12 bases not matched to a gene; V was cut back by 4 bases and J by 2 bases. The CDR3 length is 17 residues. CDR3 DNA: TGTGCCAGCAGCTCACAAGACAGGGGAGTGGGTAACACTGAAGCTTTCTTT. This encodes CASSSQDRGVGNTEAFF.

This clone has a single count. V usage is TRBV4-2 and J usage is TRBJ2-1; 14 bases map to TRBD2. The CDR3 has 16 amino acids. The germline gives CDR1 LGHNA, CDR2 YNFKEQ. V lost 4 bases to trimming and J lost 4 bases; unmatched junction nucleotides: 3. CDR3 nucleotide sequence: TGTGCCAGCAGCCTGACTAGCGGGGGGGAATACAATGAGCAGTTCTTC. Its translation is CASSLTSGGEYNEQFF.

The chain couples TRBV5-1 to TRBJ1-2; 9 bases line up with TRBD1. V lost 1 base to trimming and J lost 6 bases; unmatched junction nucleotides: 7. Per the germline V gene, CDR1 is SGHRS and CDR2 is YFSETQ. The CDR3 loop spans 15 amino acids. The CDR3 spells CASSLTGGTINGYTF. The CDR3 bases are TGCGCCAGCAGCTTGACAGGGGGCACGATTAATGGCTACACCTTC.

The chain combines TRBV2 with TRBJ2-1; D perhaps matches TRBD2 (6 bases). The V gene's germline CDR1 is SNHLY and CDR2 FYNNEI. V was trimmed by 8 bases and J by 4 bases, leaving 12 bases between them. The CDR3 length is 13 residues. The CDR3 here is CASAEGLYNEQFF. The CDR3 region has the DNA TGTGCCAGCGCCGAGGGACTTTACAATGAGCAGTTCTTC.

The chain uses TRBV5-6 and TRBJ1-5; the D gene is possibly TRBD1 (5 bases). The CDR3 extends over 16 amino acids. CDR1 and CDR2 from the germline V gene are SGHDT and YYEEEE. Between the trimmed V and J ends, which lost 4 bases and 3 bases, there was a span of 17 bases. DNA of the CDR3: TGTGCCAGCAGCCGTACGGGGGATGTTCCCAATCAGCCCCAGCATTTT. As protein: CASSRTGDVPNQPQHF. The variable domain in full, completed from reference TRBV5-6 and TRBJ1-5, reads DAGVTQSPTHLIKTRGQQVTLRCSPKSGHDTVSWYQQALGQGPQFIFQYYEEEERQRGNFPDRFSGHQFPNYSSELNVNALLLGDSALYLCASSRTGDVPNQPQHFGDGTRLSIL.

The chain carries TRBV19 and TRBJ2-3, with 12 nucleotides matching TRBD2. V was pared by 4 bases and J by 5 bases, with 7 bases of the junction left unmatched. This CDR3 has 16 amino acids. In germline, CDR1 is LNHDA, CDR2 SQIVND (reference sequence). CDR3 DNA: TGTGCCAGTAGTACTACTAGCGGGAGGCAGGGAGATACGCAGTATTTT. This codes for CASSTTSGRQGDTQYF.

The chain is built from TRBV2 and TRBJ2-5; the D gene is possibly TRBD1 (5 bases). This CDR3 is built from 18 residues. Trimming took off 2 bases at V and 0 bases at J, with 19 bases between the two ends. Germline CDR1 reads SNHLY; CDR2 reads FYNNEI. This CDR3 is CASSELDATELYQETQYF. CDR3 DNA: TGTGCCAGCAGTGAATTGGATGCGACAGAATTGTACCAAGAGACCCAGTACTTC.

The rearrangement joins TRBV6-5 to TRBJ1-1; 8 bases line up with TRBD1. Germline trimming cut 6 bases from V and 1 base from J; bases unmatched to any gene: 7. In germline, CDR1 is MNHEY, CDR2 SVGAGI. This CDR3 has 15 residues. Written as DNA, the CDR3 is TGTGCCAGCAGGCCGGACAGGGCTCAGAACACTGAAGCTTTCTTT. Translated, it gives CASRPDRAQNTEAFF.

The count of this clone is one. For the CDR3, the DNA is TGTGCCAGCAGCGTAGGGCAAATATCTGGGGCCAACGTCCTGACTTTC. Protein product: CASSVGQISGANVLTF. The chain is built from TRBV9 and TRBJ2-6; no definite D call. V was pared by 0 bases and J by 1 base, with 8 bases between. The CDR3 runs 16 residues. Looked up from germline, CDR1 is SGDLS and CDR2 is YYNGEE.

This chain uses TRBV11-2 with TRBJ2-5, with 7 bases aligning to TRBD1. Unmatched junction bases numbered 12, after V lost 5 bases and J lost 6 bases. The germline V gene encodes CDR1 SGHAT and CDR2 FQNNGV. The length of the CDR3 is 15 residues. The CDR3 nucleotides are TGTGCCAGCAGCGTTACAGGGGTGCTACAGAAGACCCAGTACTTC. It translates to CASSVTGVLQKTQYF. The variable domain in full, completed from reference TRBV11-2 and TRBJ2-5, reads EAGVAQSPRYKIIEKRQSVAFWCNPISGHATLYWYQQILGQGPKLLIQFQNNGVVDDSQLPKDRFSAERLKGVDSTLKIQPAKLEDSAVYLCASSVTGVLQKTQYFGPGTRLLVL.

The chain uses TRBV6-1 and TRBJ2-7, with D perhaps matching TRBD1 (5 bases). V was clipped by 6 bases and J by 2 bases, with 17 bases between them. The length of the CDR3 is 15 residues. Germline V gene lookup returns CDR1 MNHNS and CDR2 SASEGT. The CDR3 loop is CASRRTEGVPYEQYF. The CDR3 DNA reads TGTGCCAGCAGACGGACGGAAGGGGTGCCCTACGAGCAGTACTTC.

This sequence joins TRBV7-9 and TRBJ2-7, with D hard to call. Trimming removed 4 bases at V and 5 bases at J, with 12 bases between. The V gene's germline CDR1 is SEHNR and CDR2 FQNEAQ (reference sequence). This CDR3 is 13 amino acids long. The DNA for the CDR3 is TGTGCCAGCAGCTCGTACCACTTAAACGAGCAGTACTTC. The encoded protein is CASSSYHLNEQYF.

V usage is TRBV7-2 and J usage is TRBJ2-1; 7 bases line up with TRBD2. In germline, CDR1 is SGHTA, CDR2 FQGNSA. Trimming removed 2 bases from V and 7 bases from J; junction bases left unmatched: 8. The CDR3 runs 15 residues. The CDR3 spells CASSLSGRAFNEQFF. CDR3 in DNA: TGTGCCAGCAGCTTAAGTGGGAGGGCCTTTAATGAGCAGTTCTTC.

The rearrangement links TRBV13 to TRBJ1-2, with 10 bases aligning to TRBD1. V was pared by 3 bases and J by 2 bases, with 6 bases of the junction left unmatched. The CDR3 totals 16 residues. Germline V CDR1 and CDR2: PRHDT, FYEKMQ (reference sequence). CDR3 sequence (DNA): TGTGCCAGCAGCTTCGGGACAGGGGAGTTGAACTATGGCTACACCTTC. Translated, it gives CASSFGTGELNYGYTF.

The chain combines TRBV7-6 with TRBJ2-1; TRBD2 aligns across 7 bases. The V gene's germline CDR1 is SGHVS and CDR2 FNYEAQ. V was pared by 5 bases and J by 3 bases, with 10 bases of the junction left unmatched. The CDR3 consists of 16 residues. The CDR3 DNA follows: TGTGCCAGCAGCCCAAGCGGTATAGCGGGCTACAATGAGCAGTTCTTC. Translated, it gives CASSPSGIAGYNEQFF.

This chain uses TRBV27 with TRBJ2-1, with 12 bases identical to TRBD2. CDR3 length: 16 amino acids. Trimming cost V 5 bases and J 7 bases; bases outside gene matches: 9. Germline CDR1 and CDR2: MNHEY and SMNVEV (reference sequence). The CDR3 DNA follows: TGTGCCAGCAGTCCCGTACTAGCGGGAGGTGTAAATGAGCAGTTCTTC. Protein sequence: CASSPVLAGGVNEQFF.

This CDR3 is CASSPGLAGVGETQYF. The CDR3 bases are TGTGCCAGCAGCCCGGGACTAGCGGGAGTTGGAGAGACCCAGTACTTC. The chain uses TRBV27 and TRBJ2-5; 14 bases match TRBD2. The J segment lost 4 bases and the V segment lost 6 bases, leaving 7 bases of the junction unmatched. The germline gives CDR1 MNHEY, CDR2 SMNVEV (reference sequence). This CDR3 is 16 amino acids long.